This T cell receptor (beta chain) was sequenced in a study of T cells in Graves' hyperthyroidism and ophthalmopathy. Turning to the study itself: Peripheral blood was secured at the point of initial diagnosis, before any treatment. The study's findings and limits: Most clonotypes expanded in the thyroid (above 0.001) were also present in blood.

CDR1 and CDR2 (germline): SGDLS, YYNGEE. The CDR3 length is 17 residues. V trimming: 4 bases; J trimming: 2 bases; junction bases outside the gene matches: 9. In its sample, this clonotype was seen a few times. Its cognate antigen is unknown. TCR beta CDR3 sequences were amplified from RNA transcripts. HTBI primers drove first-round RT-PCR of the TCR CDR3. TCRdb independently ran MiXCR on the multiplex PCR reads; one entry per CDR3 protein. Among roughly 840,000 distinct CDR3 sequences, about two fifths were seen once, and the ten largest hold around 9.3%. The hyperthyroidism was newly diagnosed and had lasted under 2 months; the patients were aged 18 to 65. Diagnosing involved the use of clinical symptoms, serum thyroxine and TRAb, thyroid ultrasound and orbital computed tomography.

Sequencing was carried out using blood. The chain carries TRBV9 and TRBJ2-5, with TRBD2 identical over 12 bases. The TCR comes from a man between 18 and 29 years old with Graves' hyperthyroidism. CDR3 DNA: TGTGCCAGCAGCCAGACTAGCGGGGGTATCCCACAAGAGACCCAGTACTTC. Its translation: CASSQTSGGIPQETQYF.